A single sample is the source of the 5 T cell receptor beta chains below, sequenced in a study of blood T cell repertoires in COVID-19. This table comes from immunoSEQ multiplex PCR, and its TCRdb copy is limited to in-frame clones, with some not included. The sample yields 97,000 or so clones, about 90% seen once. The sequencing sample was made of peripheral blood. The receptor source for this set is a man aged 50-59 years with active COVID-19.

The chain joins TRBV6-6 to TRBJ1-1, with D uncertain. The germline V and J ends were trimmed by 7 bases and 2 bases, with 5 bases remaining between them. Germline V gene data show CDR1 as MNHNY and CDR2 as SVGAGI (reference sequence). The CDR3 is 11 residues long. For the CDR3, the DNA is TGTGCCAGCATTAAAAACACTGAAGCTTTCTTT. Protein sequence: CASIKNTEAFF.

The chain combines TRBV30 with TRBJ2-2; TRBD2 matches 7 bases. The trim removed 6 bases at V and 0 bases at J, leaving 1 base unmatched. Germline V lookup: CDR1 GTSNPN, CDR2 SVGIG (reference sequence). The CDR3 loop spans 13 amino acids. The CDR3 region has the DNA TGTGCCTGCGGGGGGTCGAACACCGGGGAGCTGTTTTTT. Translating gives CACGGSNTGELFF.

The count of this clone is one. The rearrangement joins TRBV15 to TRBJ2-1, with 9 bases that match TRBD2. V gave up 1 base and J gave up 4 bases; unmatched junction bases: 8. CDR3 length: 17 residues. Germline assignment: CDR1 LNHNV and CDR2 YYDKDF (reference sequence). CDR3 coding DNA: TGTGCCACCAGCAGAGTGCGGCGGGGGGGCCCATACAATGAGCAGTTCTTC. This sequence encodes CATSRVRRGGPYNEQFF.

The chain employs TRBV5-4 and TRBJ1-2, with D maybe TRBD1 (6 bases). Germline loops: CDR1 SGHNT, CDR2 YYREEE (reference sequence). The CDR3 totals 12 residues. Trimming shortened V by 3 bases and J by 6 bases, and 9 bases separated the two germline ends. CDR3: CASSWDIDGYTF. The CDR3 region has the DNA TGTGCCAGCAGCTGGGACATTGATGGCTACACCTTC.

The V gene is TRBV18, the J gene TRBJ2-1; 12 nucleotides line up with TRBD1. Trimming at V came to 4 bases and at J to 7 bases, leaving 11 bases not matched to a gene. Germline V gene sequence: CDR1 KGHSH, CDR2 LQKENI. CDR3 size: 17 residues. CDR3 sequence: CASSQVRDRGLVNEQFF. In nucleotides, the CDR3 is TGTGCCAGCTCACAGGTCCGGGACAGGGGGCTTGTAAATGAGCAGTTCTTC.